In this sample, the clone carrying this T cell receptor beta chain turned up many times. The record originates from a study of molecular identifiers for immune sequencing clone quantification. V was clipped by 4 bases and J by 1 base, with 10 bases between them. This CDR3 has 14 residues. The germline CDR1 and CDR2 sequences are SGDLS and YYNGEE. TCRdb re-called the PCR reads with MiXCR, one entry per CDR3 protein. The data show over 85,000 distinct CDR3 sequences, around 30% seen once. This TCR was recovered from a human donor in good health. Some libraries in this study had Jurkat cell RNA spiked in. The gene calls are TRBV9 and TRBJ2-3, with D unresolved. Specimen: naive CD8+ T cells from blood, with Jurkat cell RNA spiked in. Subset specified: FACS-sorted CD8+CD4-CCR7+CD45RA+ naive T cells. The CDR3 nucleotides read TGTGCCAGCAGCACCGACGGAGGCACAGATACGCAGTATTTT. Translated: CASSTDGGTDTQYF. The full variable domain, completed using reference TRBV9 and TRBJ2-3, is DSGVTQTPKHLITATGQRVTLRCSPRSGDLSVYWYQQSLDQGLQFLIQYYNGEERAKGNILERFSAQQFPDLHSELNLSSLELGDSALYFCASSTDGGTDTQYFGPGTRLTVL.